The 16 T cell receptor beta chains reported below all come from one sample, sequenced in a study of cytomegalovirus exposure and HLA in healthy donors. Primers: 60 Vbeta forward and 13 Jbeta reverse. Some clones are missing from TCRdb's copy, which holds only in-frame ones; the method was immunoSEQ multiplex PCR. The sample contains under 150,000 clones, 70% to 85% of which appear only once. The material sequenced was PBMCs. The receptors come from a man between 40 and 49 years old in good health and CMV-seropositive.

This chain links TRBV2 with TRBJ2-3; 11 bases match TRBD2. The CDR3 runs 15 residues. The germline V gene has CDR1 SNHLY and CDR2 FYNNEI. Germline trimming cut 11 bases from V and 5 bases from J; bases unmatched to any gene: 12. In DNA, the CDR3 is TGTGCCGGGGAAAATAGCGGGAGGGCCGTAGATACGCAGTATTTT. It codes for CAGENSGRAVDTQYF.

V and J are TRBV27 and TRBJ2-7; 7 bases are a match to TRBD2. The CDR3 runs to 15 residues. From germline, CDR1 is MNHEY and CDR2 SMNVEV (reference sequence). The V gene end was trimmed by 8 bases and the J gene end by 4 bases; junction bases not matched to a gene: 14. In DNA, the CDR3 is TGTGCCAGCTCCTCGCCGACGGGGGGAAAATACGAGCAGTACTTC. Protein sequence: CASSSPTGGKYEQYF.

This chain links TRBV30 with TRBJ1-3; D perhaps matches TRBD1 (6 bases). Germline V gives CDR1 GTSNPN, CDR2 SVGIG (reference sequence). CDR3 length: 13 amino acids. V lost 4 bases and J 9 bases, leaving 16 bases between the germline ends. The CDR3 region is CAWNPRTAGTIYF. DNA for the CDR3: TGTGCCTGGAACCCGCGGACAGCTGGCACCATATATTTT.

The J gene is TRBJ1-2, the V gene TRBV19; TRBD1 matches 7 bases. J lost 0 bases, V lost 6 bases, and 10 bases had no gene match. CDR1 is LNHDA, CDR2 SQIVND, per germline (reference sequence). The CDR3 runs 16 residues. Here the CDR3 DNA reads TGTGCCAGTAGCGAGGGGACAGCGAGTACTAACTATGGCTACACCTTC. Translation gives CASSEGTASTNYGYTF.

This clone came up a few times. The V gene is TRBV6-1, the J gene TRBJ2-7; TRBD1 matches 7 bases. In germline, CDR1 is MNHNS, CDR2 SASEGT. After removal of 4 bases from V and 3 bases from J, the junction contained 3 bases not matched to a gene. The CDR3 runs 13 residues. The CDR3 bases are TGTGCCAGCAGTGTAGGGGGCTTCTACGAGCAGTACTTC. This encodes CASSVGGFYEQYF.

This chain joins TRBV11-2 and TRBJ1-2; 8 bases line up with TRBD1. V was pared by 5 bases and J by 4 bases, with 9 bases of the junction left unmatched. The CDR3 extends over 15 amino acids. CDR1 is SGHAT, CDR2 FQNNGV, per germline. CDR3 in DNA: TGTGCCAGCAGCAATACTGGACAGGGCGGCTATGGCTACACCTTC. Amino acids: CASSNTGQGGYGYTF.

This chain joins TRBV18 and TRBJ1-2, with D unresolved. Trimming cost V 0 bases and J 0 bases, with 11 bases left between them. The CDR3 runs to 16 residues. The V gene's germline CDR1 is KGHSH and CDR2 LQKENI. Here the CDR3 reads CASSPPQNRANYGYTF. Here the CDR3 DNA reads TGTGCCAGCTCACCACCGCAGAACAGAGCTAACTATGGCTACACCTTC.

The chain carries TRBV29-1 and TRBJ2-1, with TRBD1 matching 10 bases. The CDR3 length is 14 residues. Germline CDR1 and CDR2: SQVTM and ANQGSEA. With 3 bases clipped from V and 7 bases from J, the junction kept 6 bases outside the gene matches. CDR3 DNA sequence: TGCAGCGTTGAGGGGGACAGGGGATGGAATGAGCAGTTCTTC. This translates into CSVEGDRGWNEQFF.

The chain couples TRBV10-3 to TRBJ1-5; D is perhaps TRBD1 (6 bases). CDR1 is ENHRY, CDR2 SYGVKD, per germline. V shed 2 bases and J shed 5 bases, with 13 bases lying between them. The CDR3 has 15 residues. CDR3 bases: TGTGCCATCAGTGAGCACGCGGGGGGCTATCAGCCCCAGCATTTT. This gives the protein CAISEHAGGYQPQHF.

The chain uses TRBV7-3 and TRBJ2-7; D unclear. The germline gives CDR1 SGHTA, CDR2 FQGTGA. The CDR3 runs to 13 residues. V lost 1 base and J 6 bases, leaving 10 bases between the germline ends. CDR3: CASSLSSRSEQYF. DNA for the CDR3: TGTGCCAGCAGCTTAAGTTCTAGATCCGAGCAGTACTTC.

The rearrangement links TRBV5-1 to TRBJ1-1, with a possible D match to TRBD1 (5 bases). Germline V gives CDR1 SGHRS, CDR2 YFSETQ. The CDR3 runs to 14 residues. V gave up 2 bases and J gave up 3 bases, with 11 bases separating them. The CDR3 DNA is TGCGCCAGCAGCTTAAGACTAGGGGACACTGAAGCTTTCTTT. This codes for CASSLRLGDTEAFF.

The rearrangement uses TRBV5-4 and TRBJ2-2; TRBD1 agrees at 8 bases. Germline lookup yields CDR1 SGHNT and CDR2 YYREEE (reference sequence). J lost 6 bases, V lost 5 bases, and 12 bases had no gene match. The length of the CDR3 is 16 residues. CDR3 residues: CASSPGTGFRSGELFF. As DNA, the CDR3 is TGTGCCAGCAGTCCCGGGACAGGCTTTCGTTCCGGGGAGCTGTTTTTT.

The chain employs TRBV7-9 and TRBJ1-3; D is unclear. Per germline, CDR1 SEHNR and CDR2 FQNEAQ (reference sequence). With 4 bases removed from V and 4 bases from J, the gap between germline ends came to 14 bases. This CDR3 region has 15 residues. The CDR3 reads CASSSSASWGNTIYF. For the CDR3, the DNA is TGTGCCAGCAGCTCCAGTGCTAGCTGGGGAAACACCATATATTTT. The full variable domain, in which reference TRBV7-9 and TRBJ1-3 provide the parts outside the CDR3, is DTGVSQNPRHKITKRGQNVTFRCDPISEHNRLYWYRQTLGQGPEFLTYFQNEAQLEKSRLLSDRFSAERPKGSFSTLEIQRTEQGDSAMYLCASSSSASWGNTIYFGEGSWLTVV.

The sample holds one count of this clone. This chain uses TRBV27 with TRBJ2-3; 11 bases fit TRBD1. With V trimmed by 6 bases and J by 3 bases, 5 bases remained unmatched. This CDR3 has 15 amino acids. Germline lookup yields CDR1 MNHEY and CDR2 SMNVEV (reference sequence). The CDR3 region has the DNA TGTGCCAGCAGCGGCGGGACAGGGGGGACAGATACGCAGTATTTT. Protein sequence: CASSGGTGGTDTQYF.

V is TRBV15 and J is TRBJ1-2, with 8 bases matching TRBD1. The CDR3 contains 15 residues. CDR1 and CDR2 from the germline V gene are LNHNV and YYDKDF (reference sequence). J gave up 0 bases and V 2 bases, and 2 bases lay outside the gene matches. The chain's CDR3 is CATSRQQGANYGYTF. In DNA form, the CDR3 reads TGTGCCACCAGCAGACAACAGGGGGCTAACTATGGCTACACCTTC.

This chain connects TRBV5-1 to TRBJ1-3; 9 bases agree with TRBD1. Germline V lookup: CDR1 SGHRS, CDR2 YFSETQ. J gave up 4 bases and V 3 bases, and 8 bases lay outside the gene matches. CDR3 size: 16 residues. CDR3 residues: CASSSTGGAEGNTIYF. Written as DNA, the CDR3 is TGCGCCAGCAGCTCCACAGGGGGCGCTGAAGGAAACACCATATATTTT.